Presented here are 17 T cell receptor beta chains from one specimen sequenced in a study of CD4 and CD8 cells across lung adenocarcinoma regions. TCRdb re-called the PCR reads with MiXCR, one entry per CDR3 protein. This table has fewer than 25,000 distinct CDR3 sequences, around half appearing once. Sequencing was performed on CD8+ T cells from the center of a lung tumor. The receptor set was obtained from a female donor with lung adenocarcinoma. The CD4 and CD8 labels of this study may be unreliable.

The rearrangement uses TRBV6-1 and TRBJ2-1; the match to TRBD1 covers 7 bases. Germline V gene data show CDR1 as MNHNS and CDR2 as SASEGT. The CDR3 spans 15 residues. The ends lost 6 bases at V and 4 bases at J; junction bases unmatched: 9. For the CDR3, the DNA is TGTGCCAGCAGCTCGGACAGGCCCTCTTACAATGAGCAGTTCTTC. Translation gives CASSSDRPSYNEQFF.

The chain links TRBV6-1 to TRBJ2-1; 8 nucleotides match TRBD2. Trimming took 4 bases from V and 7 from J; bases not matched to a gene: 12. The CDR3 has 16 amino acids. Germline V gene data show CDR1 as MNHNS and CDR2 as SASEGT. The CDR3 loop is CASSAELAVLGNEQFF. The CDR3 DNA follows: TGTGCCAGCAGTGCGGAACTAGCGGTTCTTGGAAATGAGCAGTTCTTC.

The V call is TRBV7-2, the J call TRBJ2-4, with TRBD2 as a possible D gene (5 bases). Gene TRBJ2-1 matches the end of the DNA better, so the J call may be wrong. This CDR3 contains 12 residues. Germline V CDR1 and CDR2: SGHTA, FQGNSA. Here the CDR3 DNA reads TGTGCCAGCAGCTTCCCGGGGAGTGTGCAGTTCTTC. It codes for CASSFPGSVQFF.

The gene calls are TRBV6-1 and TRBJ2-5; TRBD2 is a possible D gene (5 bases). The CDR3 loop spans 14 amino acids. Trimming stripped 0 bases from V and 11 bases from J, with 16 bases between. CDR1 is MNHNS and CDR2 is SASEGT in the germline V gene. The CDR3 loop is CASSEAPQHGKQYF. Here the CDR3 DNA reads TGTGCCAGCAGTGAAGCGCCCCAGCACGGGAAGCAGTACTTC.

This clonotype was seen ten or more times. The chain carries TRBV4-2 and TRBJ2-3; TRBD2 matches at 7 bases. The CDR3 covers 14 residues. Germline loops: CDR1 LGHNA, CDR2 YNFKEQ. J was trimmed by 5 bases and V by 4 bases; bases with no gene match: 6. The CDR3 nucleotides read TGTGCCAGCAGCCCCCGGGGAGGGGTAGATACGCAGTATTTT. Protein product: CASSPRGGVDTQYF.

This chain uses TRBV27 with TRBJ2-3, with D hard to call. The DNA end lines up better with TRBJ2-7; the J call may be wrong. The CDR3 is 12 amino acids. Germline lookup yields CDR1 MNHEY and CDR2 SMNVEV (reference sequence). The CDR3, as DNA: TGTGCCAGGGGCTCTGAGGAAGATACGCAGTACTTC. Translated, it gives CARGSEEDTQYF.

A note on this clonotype: One junction end does not reproduce the germline sequence, and a read error may be involved. The rearrangement links TRBV4-1 to TRBJ2-1; TRBD1 or TRBD2 may be the D gene (6 bases each). Germline CDR1 reads MGHRA; CDR2 reads YSYEKL. The CDR3 sequence is 12 residues long. The CDR3 spells CASRDQPGAQLF. CDR3 in DNA: TGCGCCAGCAGAGATCAGCCGGGGGCGCAGCTCTTC.

The chain uses TRBV12-3 or TRBV12-4 and TRBJ1-2; D remains unclear. Deletions cut 2 bases from V and 7 bases from J, with 8 bases between. This CDR3 is built from 12 residues. This CDR3 reads CASSLFGVGYTF. In DNA form, the CDR3 reads TGTGCCAGCAGTTTATTCGGCGTTGGCTACACCTTC.

A few counts support this clonotype. The chain recombines TRBV6-5 with TRBJ1-1, with 9 bases identical to TRBD1. Per the germline V gene, CDR1 is MNHEY and CDR2 is SVGAGI. V trimming: 4 bases; J trimming: 1 base; junction bases outside the gene matches: 7. The CDR3 is made up of 16 amino acids. The CDR3 protein is CASSSPGQGGNTEAFF. The CDR3 nucleotides read TGTGCCAGCAGTTCCCCGGGACAGGGTGGGAACACTGAAGCTTTCTTT.

The chain combines TRBV6-1 with TRBJ2-2; 9 bases are a match to TRBD2. CDR3 size: 14 residues. Germline-derived CDR1 and CDR2 are MNHNS and SASEGT. Trimming removed 4 bases from V and 4 bases from J; junction bases left unmatched: 1. CDR3 bases: TGTGCCAGCAGTGGGGGACTAGCCACCGGGGAGCTGTTTTTT. Translated, it gives CASSGGLATGELFF.

This clonotype is a singleton in its sample. This chain joins TRBV9 and TRBJ1-4, with D perhaps matching TRBD1 (5 bases). The CDR3 covers 15 residues. Germline V gene lookup returns CDR1 SGDLS and CDR2 YYNGEE. The germline V and J ends were trimmed by 1 base and 3 bases, with 10 bases remaining between them. Written as DNA, the CDR3 is TGTGCCAGCAGCGTATACGGGGGAGCTAATGAAAAACTGTTTTTT. This sequence encodes CASSVYGGANEKLFF. Variable domain in full (rest from reference TRBV9 and TRBJ1-4): DSGVTQTPKHLITATGQRVTLRCSPRSGDLSVYWYQQSLDQGLQFLIQYYNGEERAKGNILERFSAQQFPDLHSELNLSSLELGDSALYFCASSVYGGANEKLFFGSGTQLSVL.

This clonotype was recorded a few times. CDR3 coding DNA: TGTGCCAGCAACTTCGGCGGGATAGAGACCCAGTACTTC. Its translation is CASNFGGIETQYF. The chain employs TRBV7-2 and TRBJ2-5; weak D call: TRBD2 (6 bases). V dropped 7 bases and J dropped 4 bases, with 13 bases sitting between them. The CDR3 is 13 amino acids. Germline lookup yields CDR1 SGHTA and CDR2 FQGNSA.

The CDR3 loop reads CASSAYGYTF. Here the CDR3 DNA reads TGTGCCAGCAGCGCCTATGGCTACACCTTC. The chain has TRBV6-1 and TRBJ1-2; no clear D gene. Per germline, CDR1 MNHNS and CDR2 SASEGT. This CDR3 is built from 10 residues. Trimming pared 6 bases from V and 4 bases from J, leaving 3 bases between.

As concerns this clonotype: Sequence at one end of the junction differs from germline and may be a read error. CDR3: CASSREGGGGRGPDTQYF. The CDR3 DNA reads TGCGCCAGCAGCCGAGAGGGGGGTGGCGGGCGTGGCCCAGATACGCAGTATTTC. The chain is built from TRBV4-1 and TRBJ2-3; D possibly matches TRBD1 or TRBD2 (6 bases each). The CDR3 contains 18 residues. Germline V gives CDR1 MGHRA, CDR2 YSYEKL.

The chain uses TRBV6-5 and TRBJ2-1; D is ambiguous. The J call may be wrong; the DNA end is better matched by TRBJ2-5. Germline CDR1 is MNHEY and CDR2 is SVGAGI. The CDR3 runs 11 residues. The CDR3 sequence is CASSYSGTQYF. The DNA for the CDR3 is TGTGCCAGCAGTTACTCGGGGACCCAGTACTTC.

Concerning this clonotype itself: The junction does not match germline at one end; this may be a read error. This sequence joins TRBV6-5 and TRBJ2-5, with a tentative D call TRBD2 (5 bases). Germline V gives CDR1 MNHEY, CDR2 SVGAGI. The CDR3 spans 14 residues. The CDR3 sequence: CAGSYSGDEETQYF. For the CDR3, the DNA is TGTGCGGGGAGCTACTCGGGTGACGAGGAGACGCAGTACTTC.

This clonotype has at least ten counts. V gene TRBV11-2 combines with J gene TRBJ2-1; maybe TRBD2 (6 bases). The CDR3 runs to 16 residues. Germline V gene data show CDR1 as SGHAT and CDR2 as FQNNGV. V gave up 0 bases and J gave up 7 bases, with 16 bases separating them. CDR3 nucleotide sequence: TGTGCCAGCAGCTTAGATTTGGTGGGAGGCGTTAATGAGCAGTTCTTC. It translates to CASSLDLVGGVNEQFF.